The 16 T cell receptor beta chains below come from one sample, sequenced in a study of blood T cell repertoires in COVID-19. Repertoires were generated with immunoSEQ multiplex PCR, while TCRdb's copy carries only in-frame clones and drops some. This sample has some 420,000 clones, with approximately 90% found just once. The sample taken for sequencing was PBMCs or T cells enriched from blood (not recorded which). The receptors originated from a man younger than 40 who had recovered from COVID-19.

The rearrangement links TRBV5-1 to TRBJ2-2, with a possible D match to TRBD2 (7 bases). Germline V gives CDR1 SGHRS, CDR2 YFSETQ. The CDR3 covers 16 residues. Trimming stripped 0 bases from V and 5 bases from J, with 14 bases between. CDR3 residues: CASSLAGGQGTGELFF. CDR3 sequence (DNA): TGCGCCAGCAGCTTGGCCGGGGGGCAGGGTACCGGGGAGCTGTTTTTT.

The chain has TRBV9 and TRBJ2-2, with D maybe TRBD2 (6 bases). The CDR3 is made up of 13 amino acids. Germline V CDR1 and CDR2: SGDLS, YYNGEE. Trimming removed 6 bases from V and 4 bases from J, with 10 bases in between. CDR3 in amino acids: CASKVGGTGELFF. The CDR3 coding sequence is TGTGCCAGCAAGGTGGGGGGCACCGGGGAGCTGTTTTTT. Supplemented by reference TRBV9 and TRBJ2-2, the full variable domain reads DSGVTQTPKHLITATGQRVTLRCSPRSGDLSVYWYQQSLDQGLQFLIQYYNGEERAKGNILERFSAQQFPDLHSELNLSSLELGDSALYFCASKVGGTGELFFGEGSRLTVL.

V gene TRBV19 combines with J gene TRBJ1-1; D might be TRBD1 (5 bases). The CDR3 sequence is 18 residues long. V lost 7 bases, J lost 3 bases, and 27 bases lay in between. CDR1 and CDR2 (germline): LNHDA, SQIVND (reference sequence). The CDR3 coding sequence is TGTGCCAGTACCCCCGGACTGGGGACTTCTCTTTGGGACACTGAAGCTTTCTTT. Protein sequence: CASTPGLGTSLWDTEAFF.

A remark on this clone: Other DNA sequences within the sample encode an identical CDR3. The gene calls are TRBV7-9 and TRBJ1-3, with D perhaps matching TRBD1 (6 bases). V gave up 5 bases and J gave up 0 bases, with 11 bases separating them. Germline loops: CDR1 SEHNR, CDR2 FQNEAQ (reference sequence). The CDR3 runs 15 residues. The CDR3 loop is CASSLQGISGNTIYF. DNA of the CDR3: TGTGCCAGCAGCCTACAGGGCATCTCTGGAAACACCATATATTTT.

V gene TRBV6-2 or TRBV6-3 combines with J gene TRBJ2-4; D is unresolved. Germline values: CDR1 MNHEY, CDR2 SVGEGT. V dropped 3 bases and J dropped 5 bases, with 5 bases sitting between them. The CDR3 length is 12 residues. CDR3: CASSYYQNIQYF. The CDR3 region has the DNA TGTGCCAGCAGTTATTATCAAAACATTCAGTACTTC.

This clone was counted once. This rearrangement joins TRBV7-2 to TRBJ1-2, with 8 bases matching TRBD1. Germline loops: CDR1 SGHTA, CDR2 FQGNSA. After removal of 5 bases from V and 7 bases from J, the junction contained 9 bases not matched to a gene. The CDR3 covers 14 residues. DNA of the CDR3: TGTGCCAGCAGCCTCCCCGGGACAGGATCTGGCTACACCTTC. It specifies CASSLPGTGSGYTF.

The J gene is TRBJ1-6, the V gene TRBV28; D not resolved. Germline assignment: CDR1 MDHEN and CDR2 SYDVKM. Deletions cut 5 bases from V and 9 bases from J, with 17 bases between. The CDR3 is made up of 15 amino acids. CDR3 in DNA: TGTGCCAGCAGTAGTTCAGGAGGTGGTTTTTCACCCCTCCACTTT. This translates into CASSSSGGGFSPLHF.

The chain has TRBV5-6 and TRBJ1-3; D unresolved. Between the trimmed V and J ends, which lost 6 bases and 0 bases, there was a span of 16 bases. The CDR3 consists of 16 residues. Germline V gene data show CDR1 as SGHDT and CDR2 as YYEEEE. The CDR3 sequence is CASTSTWAFSGNTIYF. In DNA, the CDR3 is TGTGCCAGCACCTCTACATGGGCCTTCTCTGGAAACACCATATATTTT.

The V and J genes are TRBV5-6 and TRBJ2-7, with 7 bases that match TRBD2. This CDR3 is built from 14 residues. V was pared by 4 bases and J by 5 bases, with 9 bases of the junction left unmatched. Germline assignment: CDR1 SGHDT and CDR2 YYEEEE. In DNA form, the CDR3 reads TGTGCCAGCAGCCGCGGGGGACCTGGGGACGAGCAGTACTTC. Translating gives CASSRGGPGDEQYF. Full variable domain (rest looked up from reference TRBV5-6 and TRBJ2-7): DAGVTQSPTHLIKTRGQQVTLRCSPKSGHDTVSWYQQALGQGPQFIFQYYEEEERQRGNFPDRFSGHQFPNYSSELNVNALLLGDSALYLCASSRGGPGDEQYFGPGTRLTVT.

V and J are TRBV5-5 and TRBJ1-5; no definite D call. The germline gives CDR1 SGHKS, CDR2 YYEKEE (reference sequence). The germline V and J ends were trimmed by 2 bases and 0 bases, with 15 bases remaining between them. This CDR3 has 17 residues. CDR3 residues: CASSFARQEYSNQPQHF. DNA of the CDR3: TGTGCCAGCAGCTTTGCCCGTCAGGAATATAGCAATCAGCCCCAGCATTTT. Variable domain in full (rest from reference TRBV5-5 and TRBJ1-5): DAGVTQSPTHLIKTRGQQVTLRCSPISGHKSVSWYQQVLGQGPQFIFQYYEKEERGRGNFPDRFSARQFPNYSSELNVNALLLGDSALYLCASSFARQEYSNQPQHFGDGTRLSIL.

The rearrangement joins TRBV24-1 to TRBJ1-2; 7 positions agree with TRBD1. V trimming: 4 bases; J trimming: 4 bases; junction bases outside the gene matches: 5. Germline V gives CDR1 KGHDR, CDR2 SFDVKD. The CDR3 is 14 amino acids. Written as DNA, the CDR3 is TGTGCCACCAGTGACGGACAGGAAATCTATGGCTACACCTTC. As protein: CATSDGQEIYGYTF.

V gene TRBV24-1 combines with J gene TRBJ2-7, with D tentatively TRBD1 (6 bases). The CDR3 covers 15 residues. Germline values: CDR1 KGHDR, CDR2 SFDVKD. Trimming removed 4 bases at V and 2 bases at J, with 14 bases between. CDR3: CATSDPRGSPYEQYF. The CDR3, as DNA: TGTGCCACCAGTGACCCCAGGGGATCTCCCTACGAGCAGTACTTC.

This clone was observed once. The rearrangement links TRBV28 to TRBJ1-1; the D is unclear. Trimming took 3 bases from V and 3 from J, leaving 11 bases between them. CDR1 is MDHEN, CDR2 SYDVKM, per germline. The CDR3 has 14 residues. The CDR3 reads CASSLSGWDTEAFF. The CDR3 coding sequence is TGTGCCAGCAGTTTGTCGGGATGGGACACTGAAGCTTTCTTT.

J is TRBJ1-2 and V is TRBV18; no clear D gene. The CDR3 contains 14 residues. Trimming shortened V by 5 bases and J by 7 bases, and 17 bases separated the two germline ends. Germline lookup yields CDR1 KGHSH and CDR2 LQKENI. CDR3 amino acids: CASSAPDWEAGYTF. The CDR3 DNA sequence: TGTGCCAGCTCAGCGCCAGATTGGGAGGCTGGCTACACCTTC.

The chain uses TRBV4-1 and TRBJ1-1; no firm D call. Germline CDR1 is MGHRA and CDR2 is YSYEKL. V was trimmed by 4 bases and J by 2 bases, leaving 17 bases between them. CDR3 length: 16 residues. CDR3 DNA sequence: TGCGCCAGCAGCCTCCCCCCCGGCGGTAGAAACACTGAAGCTTTCTTT. Translating gives CASSLPPGGRNTEAFF.

The J gene is TRBJ2-1, the V gene TRBV27; D is possibly TRBD2 (7 bases). Trimming shortened V by 4 bases and J by 4 bases, and 23 bases separated the two germline ends. The CDR3 is 18 amino acids. Germline CDR1 is MNHEY and CDR2 is SMNVEV (reference sequence). The CDR3 spells CASSSRGGGEGPYNEQFF. In DNA, the CDR3 is TGTGCCAGCAGTTCAAGGGGCGGGGGCGAGGGGCCTTACAATGAGCAGTTCTTC.